A single sample is the source of the 29 T cell receptor beta chains below, sequenced in a study of human T cells and chemical hapten exposure. TCRdb re-analysed the RACE reads in MiXCR, keeping a single row per CDR3 protein. This sample has about 84,000 distinct CDR3 sequences, with more than 9% found just once. Described time point: patch test 2, 6 weeks after DPC sensitization. The treatment is: therapeutic diphenylcyclopropenone sensitization with weekly scalp DPC. The starting material was whole blood, obtained in connection with sensitization to the hapten diphenylcyclopropenone (DPC). Receptor source: a woman aged 50 to 60 with alopecia areata. Some clones in this sample may be carry-over from other donors' samples.

This chain connects TRBV6-5 to TRBJ2-7; 11 nucleotides align to TRBD2. Trimming cost V 6 bases and J 3 bases; bases outside gene matches: 4. CDR3 length: 14 residues. Germline V gene lookup returns CDR1 MNHEY and CDR2 SVGAGI. CDR3 nucleotide sequence: TGTGCCAGCAGAGGACTAGCGGGTGTCTACGAGCAGTACTTC. This sequence encodes CASRGLAGVYEQYF.

The genes are TRBV19 and TRBJ2-2; D is possibly TRBD1 (5 bases). The CDR3 length is 16 residues. V dropped 7 bases and J dropped 3 bases, with 18 bases sitting between them. The germline V gene encodes CDR1 LNHDA and CDR2 SQIVND (reference sequence). The CDR3 DNA reads as TGTGCCAGTACCCCGTTGGTGATGGGGCACACCGGGGAGCTGTTTTTT. This sequence encodes CASTPLVMGHTGELFF.

The chain carries TRBV13 and TRBJ1-1; 9 nucleotides match TRBD1. The V and J ends lost 5 bases and 4 bases, in that order; junction bases with no gene match: 5. The CDR3 runs to 14 residues. CDR1 is PRHDT and CDR2 is FYEKMQ in the germline V gene (reference sequence). The CDR3 DNA is TGTGCCAGCAGCCCCAGGGACAGGGTCACTGAAGCTTTCTTT. It translates to CASSPRDRVTEAFF.

The chain joins TRBV5-5 to TRBJ2-5; 9 bases are shared with TRBD1. The CDR3 totals 17 residues. Germline trimming cut 3 bases from V and 1 base from J; bases unmatched to any gene: 10. Germline V lookup: CDR1 SGHKS, CDR2 YYEKEE (reference sequence). The CDR3 region has the DNA TGTGCCAGCAGCTCCCTGTTGGGACAGGGTCTCCAAGAGACCCAGTACTTC. It codes for CASSSLLGQGLQETQYF.

The chain is built from TRBV19 and TRBJ2-1; TRBD2 agrees at 9 bases. Per the germline V gene, CDR1 is LNHDA and CDR2 is SQIVND (reference sequence). The CDR3 has 15 residues. Trimming took 5 bases from V and 6 from J; bases not matched to a gene: 8. CDR3 DNA: TGTGCCAGTAGTCACCGGACTAGCGAGGGCAATGAGCAGTTCTTC. Its translation: CASSHRTSEGNEQFF.

The chain links TRBV20-1 to TRBJ1-4; D is perhaps TRBD1 (6 bases). V lost 6 bases and J 5 bases, leaving 19 bases between the germline ends. The germline gives CDR1 DFQATT, CDR2 SNEGSKA (reference sequence). The CDR3 has 15 residues. The CDR3 loop is CSAPGRDTGNEKLFF. DNA of the CDR3: TGCAGTGCCCCCGGCCGGGACACCGGAAATGAAAAACTGTTTTTT.

This clonotype was counted ten times or more. The V and J genes are TRBV7-2 and TRBJ2-1; 10 nucleotides align to TRBD2. Germline CDR1 and CDR2: SGHTA and FQGNSA. The CDR3 spans 16 residues. With 5 bases clipped from V and 6 bases from J, the junction kept 10 bases outside the gene matches. The CDR3 is CASSTSSGRGGNEQFF. CDR3 in DNA: TGTGCCAGCAGCACCTCTAGCGGGAGAGGGGGCAATGAGCAGTTCTTC.

This clonotype was observed at least ten times. The chain recombines TRBV6-5 with TRBJ2-1, with 7 bases identical to TRBD2. The length of the CDR3 is 15 residues. V dropped 5 bases and J dropped 2; count of bases not matched to a gene: 6. CDR1 and CDR2 from the germline V gene are MNHEY and SVGAGI. The CDR3 spells CASSRTSVTYNEQFF. In nucleotides, the CDR3 is TGTGCCAGCAGTCGTACTAGCGTCACCTACAATGAGCAGTTCTTC.

The chain links TRBV23-1 to TRBJ2-1; no definite D call. TRBV23-1 is labeled an ORF, and its function is uncertain. The germline V and J ends were trimmed by 0 bases and 2 bases, with 14 bases remaining between them. The length of the CDR3 is 17 residues. The CDR3 nucleotides read TGCGCCAGCAGTCAATCGGAGTCTACTAAAACCTACAATGAGCAGTTCTTC. Its translation: CASSQSESTKTYNEQFF.

This rearrangement joins TRBV10-2 to TRBJ1-5, with a possible D match to TRBD1 (6 bases). With 5 bases removed from V and 4 bases from J, the gap between germline ends came to 15 bases. There are 15 residues in the CDR3. Per germline, CDR1 WSHSY and CDR2 SAAADI. In nucleotides, the CDR3 is TGCGCCAGCAGTTTACCCGGGACACCTAATCAGCCCCAGCATTTT. Encoded protein: CASSLPGTPNQPQHF.

This clonotype showed up many times. V gene TRBV11-2 combines with J gene TRBJ1-3; TRBD1 agrees at 7 bases. Germline lookup yields CDR1 SGHAT and CDR2 FQNNGV. This CDR3 is 18 amino acids long. Germline trimming cut 3 bases from V and 0 bases from J; bases unmatched to any gene: 11. Here the CDR3 reads CASSLVRDRHLSGNTIYF. The CDR3 DNA sequence: TGTGCCAGCAGCTTGGTGAGGGACAGACATCTCTCTGGAAACACCATATATTTT.

This clonotype has a single count. The CDR3 end shows no conserved phenylalanine or tryptophan, and so a read error is likely. The chain uses TRBV29-1 and TRBJ2-5; D uncertain. CDR1 is SQVTM and CDR2 is ANQGSEA in the germline V gene. V was shortened by 4 bases and J by 2 bases, with 11 bases between the two germline ends. The CDR3 is 13 residues long. CDR3 protein: CSVGLQLQETQYL. CDR3 nucleotide sequence: TGCAGCGTTGGTTTACAGCTACAAGAGACCCAGTACCTC.

The rearrangement joins TRBV28 to TRBJ2-3; 11 nucleotides line up with TRBD1. Germline trimming cut 3 bases from V and 4 bases from J; bases unmatched to any gene: 3. Germline CDR1 is MDHEN and CDR2 is SYDVKM. The CDR3 runs to 15 residues. The CDR3 region has the DNA TGTGCCAGCAGTTTTGGACAGGGGGCGTCAGATACGCAGTATTTT. Its protein product is CASSFGQGASDTQYF.

This clonotype occurred many times. The chain uses TRBV28 and TRBJ2-1; 8 bases line up with TRBD2. With V trimmed by 2 bases and J by 2 bases, 2 bases remained unmatched. CDR3 length: 15 amino acids. The V gene's germline CDR1 is MDHEN and CDR2 SYDVKM. Here the CDR3 reads CASSLSGSTYNEQFF. CDR3 sequence (DNA): TGTGCCAGCAGTTTAAGCGGGAGCACCTACAATGAGCAGTTCTTC. Drawing the rest from reference TRBV28 and TRBJ2-1, the complete variable domain is DVKVTQSSRYLVKRTGEKVFLECVQDMDHENMFWYRQDPGLGLRLIYFSYDVKMKEKGDIPEGYSVSREKKERFSLILESASTNQTSMYLCASSLSGSTYNEQFFGPGTRLTVL.

V and J are TRBV20-1 and TRBJ2-3, with 12 bases aligning to TRBD2. The ends lost 6 bases at V and 6 bases at J; junction bases unmatched: 10. The CDR3 totals 15 residues. From germline, CDR1 is DFQATT and CDR2 SNEGSKA (reference sequence). CDR3 sequence reads: CSAEKRLAGVDTQYF. CDR3 sequence (DNA): TGCAGTGCCGAAAAACGACTAGCGGGAGTCGATACGCAGTATTTT.

V gene TRBV20-1 combines with J gene TRBJ2-1; D ambiguous. Between the trimmed V and J ends, which lost 5 bases and 3 bases, there was a span of 5 bases. The CDR3 consists of 11 residues. CDR1 is DFQATT, CDR2 SNEGSKA, per germline (reference sequence). The CDR3 loop reads CSAGVYNEQFF. CDR3 DNA: TGCAGTGCTGGGGTCTACAATGAGCAGTTCTTC.

This clonotype was found many times. The CDR3 protein is CASSLGTSNNEQFF. Written as DNA, the CDR3 is TGTGCCAGCAGCTTGGGGACTTCTAACAATGAGCAGTTCTTC. The V gene is TRBV5-8, the J gene TRBJ2-1; weak D call: TRBD2 (5 bases). The CDR3 consists of 14 residues. CDR1 is SGHTS, CDR2 YDEGEE, per germline. Trimming took 0 bases from V and 5 from J, leaving 9 bases between them.

This clonotype was counted between two and nine times. V usage is TRBV20-1 and J usage is TRBJ1-2; 7 positions agree with TRBD1. Germline V lookup: CDR1 DFQATT, CDR2 SNEGSKA (reference sequence). J lost 4 bases, V lost 3 bases, and 14 bases had no gene match. This CDR3 is built from 16 residues. CDR3 coding DNA: TGCAGTGCTAGTGAAACTCCGGGACAGCCTATCTATGGCTACACCTTC. This sequence encodes CSASETPGQPIYGYTF.

This clonotype was picked up many times. V usage is TRBV29-1 and J usage is TRBJ1-1, with D hard to call. V gave up 6 bases and J gave up 0 bases, with 11 bases separating them. This CDR3 is 13 amino acids long. Germline CDR1 and CDR2: SQVTM and ANQGSEA. The DNA for the CDR3 is TGCAGCGTAAAAGGTGTCCTGAACACTGAAGCTTTCTTT. This codes for CSVKGVLNTEAFF.

The table lists this clonotype with a few counts. The chain uses TRBV30 and TRBJ2-7, with 7 bases aligning to TRBD2. CDR3 size: 14 residues. V dropped 0 bases and J dropped 2; count of bases not matched to a gene: 4. In germline, CDR1 is GTSNPN, CDR2 SVGIG (reference sequence). The DNA for the CDR3 is TGTGCCTGGAGTGTAGGCGGGAGCACCTACGAGCAGTACTTC. Amino acids: CAWSVGGSTYEQYF.

The V and J genes are TRBV5-1 and TRBJ2-2; no clear D. The CDR3 runs to 15 residues. The ends were cut back, 2 bases at V and 0 bases at J, with 8 bases in the middle. Per germline, CDR1 SGHRS and CDR2 YFSETQ. The CDR3 spells CASSFYRSNTGELFF. The CDR3 DNA sequence: TGCGCCAGCAGCTTCTACAGATCGAACACCGGGGAGCTGTTTTTT.

There are a few counts of this clonotype. The chain uses TRBV10-3 and TRBJ1-1, with D hard to call. V lost 5 bases and J 1 base, leaving 14 bases between the germline ends. Germline-derived CDR1 and CDR2 are ENHRY and SYGVKD. CDR3 length: 15 residues. CDR3 nucleotides: TGTGCCATCAGTTGGGCAGGCGGGCGGAACACTGAAGCTTTCTTT. It specifies CAISWAGGRNTEAFF.

This clonotype showed up just a few times. This rearrangement joins TRBV29-1 to TRBJ2-3, with D perhaps matching TRBD1 or TRBD2 (5 bases each). The ends were cut back, 6 bases at V and 6 bases at J, with 16 bases in the middle. Germline V lookup: CDR1 SQVTM, CDR2 ANQGSEA. This CDR3 has 13 residues. CDR3 bases: TGCAGCGTGATGATGGGGGATCGTGATACGCAGTATTTT. Protein: CSVMMGDRDTQYF.

The J gene is TRBJ1-1, the V gene TRBV4-3, with 7 bases fitting TRBD1. V was pared by 0 bases and J by 5 bases, with 3 bases of the junction left unmatched. Germline CDR1 is LGHNA and CDR2 is YSLEER. The CDR3 spans 14 residues. The CDR3 sequence is CASSQEYRGTEAFF. CDR3 in DNA: TGCGCCAGCAGCCAAGAGTACAGGGGTACTGAAGCTTTCTTT.

The V and J genes are TRBV4-3 and TRBJ2-3, with D perhaps matching TRBD2 (5 bases). The V gene lost 3 bases and the J gene lost 3 bases, with 7 bases spanning the gap. The CDR3 length is 13 residues. Germline CDR1 reads LGHNA; CDR2 reads YSLEER. The CDR3, as DNA: TGCGCCAGCAGCCACCGGGGTACAGATACGCAGTATTTT. It yields the protein CASSHRGTDTQYF.

This clonotype was seen at least ten times. The rearrangement links TRBV5-1 to TRBJ2-1, with 10 bases matching TRBD1. Germline CDR1 reads SGHRS; CDR2 reads YFSETQ. This CDR3 has 15 residues. The junction had 1 base not matched to a gene; V was cut back by 4 bases and J by 0 bases. The CDR3 loop is CASSDRGPSYNEQFF. In DNA form, the CDR3 reads TGCGCCAGCAGCGACAGGGGGCCCTCCTACAATGAGCAGTTCTTC.

This clonotype was counted at least ten times. The chain joins TRBV3-1 to TRBJ2-3, with D possibly TRBD1 on 5 matching bases. Germline V lookup: CDR1 LGHDT, CDR2 YNNKEL (reference sequence). The CDR3 has 15 amino acids. Between the trimmed V and J ends, which lost 1 base and 2 bases, there was a span of 10 bases. In nucleotides, the CDR3 is TGTGCCAGCAGCCAAGGACCCAGGGACACAGATACGCAGTATTTT. The encoded protein is CASSQGPRDTDTQYF.

This clonotype was seen at least ten times. The chain links TRBV20-1 to TRBJ2-1; 7 positions match TRBD2. The CDR3 spans 20 residues. CDR1 DFQATT and CDR2 SNEGSKA come from the germline V gene (reference sequence). Germline trimming cut 0 bases from V and 0 bases from J; bases unmatched to any gene: 17. CDR3 nucleotides: TGCAGTGCTAGAGATCTTCCCGGGCGGCGGGAGAGGAGCTCCTACAATGAGCAGTTCTTC. It yields the protein CSARDLPGRRERSSYNEQFF.

This clonotype occurred a few times. One junction end disagrees with the germline gene, perhaps due to a read error. J is TRBJ2-3 and V is TRBV7-9, with a possible D match to TRBD2 (5 bases). This CDR3 contains 15 residues. The germline V gene encodes CDR1 SEHNR and CDR2 FQNEAQ (reference sequence). The CDR3 nucleotides are TGTGTCAGCAGCCCAGTTGATGCGGGCCCGAACACGCAGTATTTT. Its translation is CVSSPVDAGPNTQYF.